Detailed here is one T cell receptor beta chain. These data come from a study of T cell changes during pregnancy in multiple sclerosis. Measured with immunoSEQ multiplex PCR; TCRdb has only the in-frame clones, and not every one. The sample holds fewer than 85,000 clones, around 93% seen once. This CDR3 is 17 amino acids long. Germline CDR1 reads SGHTA; CDR2 reads FQGNSA. V trimming: 5 bases; J trimming: 7 bases; junction bases outside the gene matches: 16. The rearrangement links TRBV7-2 to TRBJ2-5, with TRBD2 identical over 10 bases. The receptor comes from a female donor in good health, enrolled as a control in a pregnancy study. Sequenced here: peripheral blood, sampled after pregnancy. For the CDR3, the DNA is TGTGCCAGCAGCCCGTCCCGGGGAGCGGGGGGGCCGCGGACCCAGTACTTC. Translating it yields CASSPSRGAGGPRTQYF. Supplemented by reference TRBV7-2 and TRBJ2-5, the full variable domain reads GAGVSQSPSNKVTEKGKDVELRCDPISGHTALYWYRQSLGQGLEFLIYFQGNSAPDKSGLPSDRFSAERTGGSVSTLTIQRTQQEDSAVYLCASSPSRGAGGPRTQYFGPGTRLLVL.